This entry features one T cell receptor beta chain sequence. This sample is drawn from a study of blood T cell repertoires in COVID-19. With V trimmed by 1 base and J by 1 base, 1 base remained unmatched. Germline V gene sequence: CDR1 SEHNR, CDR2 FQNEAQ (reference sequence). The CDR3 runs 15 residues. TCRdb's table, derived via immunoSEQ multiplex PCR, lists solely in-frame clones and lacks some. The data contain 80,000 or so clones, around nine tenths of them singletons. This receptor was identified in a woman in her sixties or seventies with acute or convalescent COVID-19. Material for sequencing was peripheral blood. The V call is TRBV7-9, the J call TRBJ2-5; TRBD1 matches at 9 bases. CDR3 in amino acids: CASSLGTGVQETQYF. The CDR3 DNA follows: TGTGCCAGCAGCTTAGGGACAGGGGTCCAAGAGACCCAGTACTTC.